This TCR beta chain was profiled in a study of CD8 T cells in ankylosing spondylitis. Findings of the study overall: Within ankylosing spondylitis blood, a TCR beta motif made up of seven to nine highly homologous variants appeared to be characteristic. It was reported that disease-linked clones were significantly enriched in matched ankylosing spondylitis synovial fluid.

This clonotype was seen a handful of times. Its target is unknown. Molecular-barcoded quantitative 5'-RACE produced these TCR beta libraries. TCRdb reprocessed the 5' RACE reads with MiXCR, giving one entry per CDR3 protein. The sample shows about 330,000 distinct CDR3 sequences, 7% to 9% of them seen only once. Per the germline V gene, CDR1 is MDHEN and CDR2 is SYDVKM. The CDR3 covers 15 residues. V was pared by 8 bases and J by 7 bases, with 16 bases of the junction left unmatched. This receptor was obtained from a male donor with ankylosing spondylitis. The chain uses TRBV28 and TRBJ2-7, with 8 bases matching TRBD1. Sequencing used blood, either unsorted or a sorted T cell fraction (not recorded which). The CDR3 sequence is CASPPRGQGLNEQYF. DNA for the CDR3: TGTGCCAGCCCTCCCCGAGGACAGGGTTTAAATGAGCAGTACTTC.